This is a list of T cell receptor beta chains from one sample in a study of T cell changes during pregnancy in multiple sclerosis. Generated by immunoSEQ multiplex PCR, the TCRdb table keeps only in-frame clones and is missing some. Of roughly 38,000 clones listed, around 90% are singletons. The sequencing used CD8+ T cells from peripheral blood mononuclear cells, collected in the third trimester of pregnancy. Every receptor here comes from a female donor with multiple sclerosis, enrolled in a pregnancy study. Each CDR3 is given without its conserved first and last residue. D genes are given only for firm matches. The size field is filled for only some rows; it gives once, few, many or a size class.

>-|-|TRBV7-2
ASSLNPSSGADQPQH
>few|TRBD1|TRBV6-1
ASSDTGTGWSPLH
>-|TRBD2|TRBV5-4
ASSFRAGPDTQY
>-|-|TRBV5-1
ASSLAGYTEAF
>-|-|TRBV6-4
ASSEGANTGELF
>-|-|TRBV7-9
ASSLQSGTRTEQPQH
>once|TRBD1|TRBV2
ASSGDDRASEAF
>-|TRBD1|TRBV9
ASSDGQGALDTQY
>-|TRBD1|TRBV15
ATSKPRQGYNEQF
>once|TRBD1|TRBV6-5
ASSYELTGANGYT
>-|TRBD2|TRBV7-2
ASSLSGLAGGLETQY
>-|TRBD1|TRBV6-6
ASGGQGNYGYT
>once|-|TRBV6-6
ASSYLGADEQF
>-|TRBD1|TRBV4-1
ASSQLRQGGYEQY
>few|TRBD2|TRBV6-1
ASASTSGGADTQY
>-|-|TRBV6-5
ASSYSGGEILDEQY
>few|-|TRBV30
AWSYDSSSGNTIY
>-|TRBD1|TRBV5-5
ASSFGGQGFYGYT
>-|-|TRBV28
ASSLFAGAGYNEQF
>-|TRBD1|TRBV30
AWSASLVPGQKNNEQF
>-|TRBD2|TRBV29-1
SVGLAGDNEQF
>-|-|TRBV10-1
ASSAQTSETQY
>-|TRBD1|TRBV7-9
ASCVPGQGVSSTDTQY
>-|TRBD1|TRBV30
AWDYDRGNSPLH
>-|-|TRBV10-2
ASSELETEAF
>-|TRBD1|TRBV4-3
ASSRGLGGASGWGTNYGYT
>-|TRBD1|TRBV2
ASLIQGYNEQF
>-|TRBD1|TRBV2
ASSETTGSDGYT
>-|TRBD2|TRBV4-1
ASSQLPGGGTGELF
>few|TRBD1|TRBV6-4
ASSDRDRGRRSHGYT
>-|-|TRBV11-2
ASSLTLVRGYT
>few|TRBD2|TRBV19
ASSPGLASSYEQY